Listed here are 25 T cell receptor beta chains from one sample, sequenced in a study of shared clonotypes between healthy human individuals. Sequencing was performed with immunoSEQ multiplex PCR; in TCRdb, only in-frame clones are kept and a portion is missing. The table has over a million clones, more than 60% seen once. The sequenced sample was memory CD4+ T cells sorted from blood. Described subset: CD45RA-negative fraction. The receptor source for this set is a man aged 18 to 30 in good health.

The CDR3 DNA follows: TGTGCCAGTAGTCCACAGGCCCACACCGGGGAGCTGTTTTTT. This translates into CASSPQAHTGELFF. V is TRBV19 and J is TRBJ2-2, with a tentative D call TRBD1 (5 bases). CDR3 size: 14 residues. V dropped 5 bases and J dropped 3 bases, with 10 bases sitting between them. Per germline, CDR1 LNHDA and CDR2 SQIVND (reference sequence).

The rearrangement uses TRBV5-1 and TRBJ2-1; 8 bases fit TRBD2. CDR1 is SGHRS and CDR2 is YFSETQ in the germline V gene. CDR3 length: 15 residues. V was clipped by 4 bases and J by 6 bases; unmatched bases: 9. The CDR3 protein is CASSPGGAPFNEQFF. The CDR3 DNA reads as TGCGCCAGCAGCCCCGGGGGGGCCCCTTTCAATGAGCAGTTCTTC. The variable domain in full, completed from reference TRBV5-1 and TRBJ2-1, reads KAGVTQTPRYLIKTRGQQVTLSCSPISGHRSVSWYQQTPGQGLQFLFEYFSETQRNKGNFPGRFSGRQFSNSRSEMNVSTLELGDSALYLCASSPGGAPFNEQFFGPGTRLTVL.

CDR3 sequence reads: CASSFYQWGGPMNTEAFF. DNA of the CDR3: TGTGCCAGCAGTTTTTATCAATGGGGGGGACCCATGAACACTGAAGCTTTCTTT. The rearrangement joins TRBV28 to TRBJ1-1; D is possibly TRBD1 (5 bases). Trimming left V 3 bases short and J 0 bases short, with 20 bases between. Germline lookup yields CDR1 MDHEN and CDR2 SYDVKM. The CDR3 length is 18 residues.

The V gene is TRBV7-2, the J gene TRBJ1-1; D is uncertain. V dropped 0 bases and J dropped 1 base, with 9 bases sitting between them. CDR3 length: 15 residues. CDR1 is SGHTA and CDR2 is FQGNSA in the germline V gene. CDR3 DNA: TGTGCCAGCAGCTTAGCGTTAGGCAGGAACACTGAAGCTTTCTTT. Translated, it gives CASSLALGRNTEAFF.

The rearrangement joins TRBV6-1 to TRBJ1-5, with D maybe TRBD1 (5 bases). The CDR3 loop spans 13 amino acids. Trimming took off 4 bases at V and 7 bases at J, with 11 bases between the two ends. Germline values: CDR1 MNHNS, CDR2 SASEGT. The CDR3 here is CASSARGVQPQHF. CDR3 nucleotide sequence: TGTGCCAGCAGTGCGAGGGGCGTACAGCCCCAGCATTTT.

This clone was detected only once. The gene calls are TRBV5-1 and TRBJ1-1; D is unresolved. Trimming shortened V by 2 bases and J by 0 bases, and 11 bases separated the two germline ends. Germline CDR1 is SGHRS and CDR2 is YFSETQ. The CDR3 runs to 15 residues. The CDR3 nucleotides read TGCGCCAGCAGCTTTTCTTCACCCATGAACACTGAAGCTTTCTTT. The encoded protein is CASSFSSPMNTEAFF.

A word on this clone: The junction does not match germline at one end; this may be a read error. The gene calls are TRBV5-1 and TRBJ2-1, with 8 bases matching TRBD2. CDR1 is SGHRS and CDR2 is YFSETQ in the germline V gene. The CDR3 totals 13 residues. CDR3 sequence: CASSSTVAGITLF. CDR3 nucleotide sequence: TGCGCCAGCAGCTCCACCGTAGCGGGGATCACGCTCTTC.

J is TRBJ2-1 and V is TRBV28; D uncertain. The length of the CDR3 is 13 residues. The V gene lost 7 bases and the J gene lost 6 bases, with 13 bases spanning the gap. From germline, CDR1 is MDHEN and CDR2 SYDVKM. Here the CDR3 reads CASTLRVPNEQFF. CDR3 DNA: TGTGCCAGCACCCTCCGGGTCCCCAATGAGCAGTTCTTC.

The V call is TRBV6-1, the J call TRBJ2-5; D perhaps matches TRBD1 (5 bases). V lost 8 bases to trimming and J lost 0 bases, with 13 bases between them. From germline, CDR1 is MNHNS and CDR2 SASEGT. CDR3 size: 14 residues. The CDR3 reads CASSKGQYQETQYF. The CDR3 bases are TGTGCCAGCTCTAAGGGGCAGTACCAAGAGACCCAGTACTTC.

The V and J genes are TRBV7-9 and TRBJ2-7, with D possibly called TRBD1 or TRBD2 (5 bases each). Germline assignment: CDR1 SEHNR and CDR2 FQNEAQ (reference sequence). The V end was cut by 9 bases, the J end by 9 bases, with 24 bases between. The CDR3 covers 14 residues. CDR3 nucleotides: TGTGCCAGTTCCGGGACCGGTGTTGGTGTGGGGCAGTACTTC. Its translation is CASSGTGVGVGQYF.

The rearrangement joins TRBV6-5 to TRBJ1-1, with D possibly being TRBD1 (5 bases). Between the trimmed V and J ends, which lost 8 bases and 1 base, there was a span of 11 bases. Germline V CDR1 and CDR2: MNHEY, SVGAGI. The CDR3 consists of 13 residues. CDR3: CASVDRQNTEAFF. CDR3 nucleotides: TGTGCCAGCGTCGACAGACAGAACACTGAAGCTTTCTTT.

This chain links TRBV5-1 with TRBJ2-5, with 14 positions matching TRBD2. CDR3 length: 17 amino acids. CDR1 is SGHRS, CDR2 YFSETQ, per germline. Unmatched junction bases numbered 9, after V lost 4 bases and J lost 4 bases. The CDR3, as DNA: TGCGCCAGCAGCCTGGGACTAGCGGGGGACGGTCGAGAGACCCAGTACTTC. Amino acid sequence: CASSLGLAGDGRETQYF.

This clone was recorded many times. The V gene is TRBV6-6, the J gene TRBJ2-5; D not resolved. Germline lookup yields CDR1 MNHNY and CDR2 SVGAGI (reference sequence). The CDR3 consists of 14 residues. The V and J ends lost 0 bases and 5 bases respectively, with 10 bases between them. For the CDR3, the DNA is TGTGCCAGCAGTTACTCGGACCCTCGGGAGACCCAGTACTTC. This codes for CASSYSDPRETQYF.

The chain is built from TRBV6-5 and TRBJ2-1; D not resolved. The germline V gene has CDR1 MNHEY and CDR2 SVGAGI. CDR3 length: 12 amino acids. The germline V and J ends were trimmed by 6 bases and 6 bases, with 9 bases remaining between them. CDR3 DNA: TGTGCCAGCAGCTCGTTAAGCAATGAGCAGTTCTTC. Translating gives CASSSLSNEQFF.

A note on this clone: Other DNA sequences in this sample translate to the same CDR3. In DNA, the CDR3 is TGTGCCAGCTCACCGGGCACCTCCTCTGGAAACACCATATATTTT. As protein: CASSPGTSSGNTIYF. V gene TRBV18 combines with J gene TRBJ1-3; unclear D gene. The CDR3 consists of 15 residues. Germline assignment: CDR1 KGHSH and CDR2 LQKENI. V shed 3 bases and J shed 0 bases, with 9 bases lying between them.

Concerning this clone itself: At one end, the junction sequence differs from germline, possibly due to a read error. The gene calls are TRBV7-7 and TRBJ2-1; TRBD1 agrees at 9 bases. The CDR3 runs 15 residues. Germline V gene lookup returns CDR1 SSHAT and CDR2 FNYEAQ (reference sequence). The CDR3 is CASSLQRTGVDEQFF. The CDR3 DNA is TGTGCTAGCAGCTTACAGCGGACAGGGGTGGATGAGCAGTTCTTC. Variable domain in full (rest from reference TRBV7-7 and TRBJ2-1): GAGVSQSPRYKVTKRGQDVTLRCDPISSHATLYWYQQALGQGPEFLTYFNYEAQPDKSGLPSDRFSAERPEGSISTLTIQRTEQRDSAMYRCASSLQRTGVDEQFFGPGTRLTVL.

This sequence joins TRBV15 and TRBJ2-3; D is perhaps TRBD2 (5 bases). V was pared by 3 bases and J by 5 bases, with 12 bases between. There are 14 residues in the CDR3. CDR1 and CDR2 (germline): LNHNV, YYDKDF (reference sequence). The CDR3 bases are TGTGCCACCAGCAGGGACTTTAGTGGAGATACGCAGTATTTT. Translated, it gives CATSRDFSGDTQYF. Full variable domain (missing parts from reference TRBV15 and TRBJ2-3): DAMVIQNPRYQVTQFGKPVTLSCSQTLNHNVMYWYQQKSSQAPKLLFHYYDKDFNNEADTPDNFQSRRPNTSFCFLDIRSPGLGDTAMYLCATSRDFSGDTQYFGPGTRLTVL.

A single count supports this clone. CDR3 coding DNA: TGTGCCAGCAGTAAGGGGCGGAATTCACCCCTCCACTTT. This sequence encodes CASSKGRNSPLHF. The V call is TRBV7-2, the J call TRBJ1-6, with D perhaps TRBD1 (5 bases). Deletions cut 6 bases from V and 7 bases from J, with 10 bases between. Germline V gene lookup returns CDR1 SGHTA and CDR2 FQGNSA. The CDR3 extends over 13 amino acids.

This rearrangement joins TRBV9 to TRBJ2-3; 8 nucleotides agree with TRBD1. The CDR3 spans 15 residues. Losses at the gene ends were 0 bases for V and 4 bases for J; bases not matched to a gene: 4. Germline CDR1 and CDR2: SGDLS and YYNGEE. This CDR3 reads CASSVVDRAADTQYF. Here the CDR3 DNA reads TGTGCCAGCAGCGTAGTGGACAGGGCCGCAGATACGCAGTATTTT.

V is TRBV29-1 and J is TRBJ2-2; D ambiguous. Trimming stripped 4 bases from V and 4 bases from J, with 4 bases between. The CDR3 contains 11 residues. CDR1 and CDR2 from the germline V gene are SQVTM and ANQGSEA. DNA of the CDR3: TGCAGCGTTGGGGTCACCGGGGAGCTGTTTTTT. It encodes CSVGVTGELFF.

The chain uses TRBV6-5 and TRBJ1-1; the match to TRBD1 covers 11 bases. The germline V gene has CDR1 MNHEY and CDR2 SVGAGI. This CDR3 is built from 15 residues. The trim removed 6 bases at V and 4 bases at J, leaving 7 bases unmatched. The CDR3 coding sequence is TGTGCCAGCAGCCGGGACAGGGGGGCGGCCACTGAAGCTTTCTTT. Encoded protein: CASSRDRGAATEAFF.

This chain links TRBV19 with TRBJ2-7, with a possible D match to TRBD1 (5 bases). V was shortened by 4 bases and J by 9 bases, with 22 bases between the two germline ends. The CDR3 contains 15 residues. CDR1 is LNHDA, CDR2 SQIVND, per germline (reference sequence). This CDR3 reads CASSSPEDGAGVQYF. As DNA, the CDR3 is TGTGCCAGTAGTAGCCCCGAGGATGGGGCCGGCGTGCAGTACTTC.

CDR3 nucleotides: TGTGCCAGCAGTTTTTTGGGTTCCTACAATGAGCAGTTCTTC. Translating it yields CASSFLGSYNEQFF. This sequence joins TRBV6-6 and TRBJ2-1; D unresolved. The CDR3 loop spans 14 amino acids. Germline loops: CDR1 MNHNY, CDR2 SVGAGI (reference sequence). V lost 4 bases, J lost 1 base, and 8 bases lay in between.

J is TRBJ2-3 and V is TRBV5-1; D might be TRBD2 (5 bases). V was cut by 2 bases and J by 2 bases, with 18 bases left in between. The CDR3 is 17 amino acids. CDR1 and CDR2 (germline): SGHRS, YFSETQ. The CDR3 sequence is CASSFFGGPQSTDTQYF. The CDR3 DNA follows: TGCGCCAGCAGCTTTTTCGGCGGGCCGCAGTCCACAGATACGCAGTATTTT.

The chain links TRBV4-3 to TRBJ2-7; D tentatively reads TRBD1 or TRBD2 (5 bases each). The CDR3 has 15 amino acids. The V and J ends lost 3 bases and 3 bases respectively, with 15 bases between them. Germline CDR1 reads LGHNA; CDR2 reads YSLEER. The CDR3 coding sequence is TGCGCCAGCAGCCATCGGGACGGACGCAACTACGAGCAGTACTTC. Translation gives CASSHRDGRNYEQYF.